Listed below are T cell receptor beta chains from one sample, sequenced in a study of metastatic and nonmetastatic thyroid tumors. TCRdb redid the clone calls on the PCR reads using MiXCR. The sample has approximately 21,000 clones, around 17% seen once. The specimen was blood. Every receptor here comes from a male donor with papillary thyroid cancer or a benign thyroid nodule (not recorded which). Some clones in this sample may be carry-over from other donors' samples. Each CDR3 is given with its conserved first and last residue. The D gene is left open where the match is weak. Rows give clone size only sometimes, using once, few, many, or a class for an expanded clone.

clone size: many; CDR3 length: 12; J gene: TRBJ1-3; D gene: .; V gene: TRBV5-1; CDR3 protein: CASSLVGDTIYF; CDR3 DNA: TGCGCCAGCAGCTTGGTGGGGGACACCATATATTTT
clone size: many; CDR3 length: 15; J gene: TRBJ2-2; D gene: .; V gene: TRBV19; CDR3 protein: CASSRSSAGTGELFF; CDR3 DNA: TGTGCCAGTAGTCGCAGTTCGGCGGGCACCGGGGAGCTGTTTTTT
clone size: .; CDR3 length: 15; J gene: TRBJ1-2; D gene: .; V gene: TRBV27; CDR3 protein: CASSIFRDGRYGYTF; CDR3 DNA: TGTGCCAGCAGTATATTCCGGGACGGCCGCTATGGCTACACCTTC
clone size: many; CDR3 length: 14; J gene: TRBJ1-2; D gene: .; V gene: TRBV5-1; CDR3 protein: CASSPEGSGYGYTF; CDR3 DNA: TGCGCCAGCAGCCCCGAAGGCTCTGGCTATGGCTACACCTTC
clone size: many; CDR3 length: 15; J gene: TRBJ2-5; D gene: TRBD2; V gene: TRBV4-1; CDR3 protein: CASSQETSGSETQYF; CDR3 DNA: TGCGCCAGCAGCCAAGAGACTAGCGGGAGTGAGACCCAGTACTTC
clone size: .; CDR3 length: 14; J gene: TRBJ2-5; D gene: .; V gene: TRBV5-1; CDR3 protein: CGSSLGGGQETQYF; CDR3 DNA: TGCGGCAGCAGCTTGGGAGGGGGCCAAGAGACCCAGTACTTC
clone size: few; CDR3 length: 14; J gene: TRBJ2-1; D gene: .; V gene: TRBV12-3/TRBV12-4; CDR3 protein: CASTRTEKNNEQFF; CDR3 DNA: TGTGCCAGCACGAGGACAGAAAAAAACAATGAGCAGTTCTTC
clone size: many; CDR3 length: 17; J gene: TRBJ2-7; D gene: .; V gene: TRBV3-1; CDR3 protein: CASSQDSRVRSSYEQYF; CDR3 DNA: TGTGCCAGCAGCCAAGATAGCAGGGTTCGAAGCTCCTACGAGCAGTACTTC
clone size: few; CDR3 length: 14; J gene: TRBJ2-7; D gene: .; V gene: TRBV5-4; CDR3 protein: CASSLNGGRYEQYF; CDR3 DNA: TGTGCCAGCAGCTTGAACGGGGGCCGCTACGAGCAGTACTTC
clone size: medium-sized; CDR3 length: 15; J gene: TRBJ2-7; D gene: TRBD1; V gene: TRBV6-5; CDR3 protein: CASSYPRDRGWEQYF; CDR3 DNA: TGTGCCAGCAGTTACCCCCGGGACAGGGGCTGGGAGCAGTACTTC
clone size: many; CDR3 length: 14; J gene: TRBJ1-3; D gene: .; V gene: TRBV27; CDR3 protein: CASSPGDARNTIYF; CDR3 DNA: TGTGCCAGCAGTCCCGGGGACGCAAGAAACACCATATATTTT
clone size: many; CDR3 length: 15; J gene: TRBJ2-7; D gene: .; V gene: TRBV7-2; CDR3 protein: CASSLASPDSYEQYF; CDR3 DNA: TGTGCCAGCAGCTTAGCCTCCCCCGACTCCTACGAGCAGTACTTC
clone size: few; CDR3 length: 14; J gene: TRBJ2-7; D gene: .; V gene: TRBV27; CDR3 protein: CASSYQGKAYEQYF; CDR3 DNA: TGTGCCAGCAGTTATCAGGGGAAAGCCTACGAGCAGTACTTC
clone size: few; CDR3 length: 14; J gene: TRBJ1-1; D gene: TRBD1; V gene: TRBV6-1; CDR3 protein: CASTITGAGTEAFF; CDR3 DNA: TGTGCCAGCACCATTACAGGGGCAGGGACTGAAGCTTTCTTT
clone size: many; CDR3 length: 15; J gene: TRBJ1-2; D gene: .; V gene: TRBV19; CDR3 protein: CASSTPGGMTSPDTF; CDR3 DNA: TGTGCCAGTAGTACCCCGGGGGGTATGACTTCCCCGGACACCTTC